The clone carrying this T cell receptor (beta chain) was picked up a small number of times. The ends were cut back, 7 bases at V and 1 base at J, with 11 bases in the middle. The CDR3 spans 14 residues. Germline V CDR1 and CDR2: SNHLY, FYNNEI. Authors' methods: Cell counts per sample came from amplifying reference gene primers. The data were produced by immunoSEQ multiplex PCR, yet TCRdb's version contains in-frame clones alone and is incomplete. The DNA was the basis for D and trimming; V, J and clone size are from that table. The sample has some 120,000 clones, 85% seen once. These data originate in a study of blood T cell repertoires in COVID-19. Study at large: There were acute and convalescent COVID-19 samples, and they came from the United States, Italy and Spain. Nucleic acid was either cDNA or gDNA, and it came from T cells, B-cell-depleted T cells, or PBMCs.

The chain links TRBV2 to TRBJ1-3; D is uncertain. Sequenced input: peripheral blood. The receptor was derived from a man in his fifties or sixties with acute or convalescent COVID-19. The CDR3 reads CASNQEGSGNTIYF. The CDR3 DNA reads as TGTGCCAGCAACCAGGAGGGTTCTGGAAACACCATATATTTT.